The 31 T cell receptor beta chains below all came from one sample that was sequenced in a study of post-analysis software for immune sequencing data. Overall study results and limits: When patients were compared with controls, a handful of TRBV segments were more frequent, TRBV5-6, TRBV5-1 and TRBV20-1 among them.

Their antigen targets remain unknown. Unique molecular identifiers featured in each of the TCR beta cDNA libraries. MiXCR was run by TCRdb on the PCR reads, yielding one entry per CDR3 protein. The data hold about 680,000 distinct CDR3 sequences, with 59% observed a single time. Sequenced input: blood. The receptor set was obtained from a girl aged 2 to 9 with multiple sclerosis.

The V call is TRBV6-6, the J call TRBJ1-6, with TRBD1 identical over 7 bases. This CDR3 has 15 residues. The germline gives CDR1 MNHNY, CDR2 SVGAGI (reference sequence). V lost 0 bases, J lost 8 bases, and 4 bases stayed unmatched. The CDR3 region is CASSYSTQGDSPLHF. For the CDR3, the DNA is TGTGCCAGCAGTTACTCGACTCAGGGGGATTCACCCCTCCACTTT.

The chain links TRBV2 to TRBJ1-5; tentative D call: TRBD1 (5 bases). CDR3 size: 14 residues. Trimming removed 7 bases at V and 1 base at J, with 11 bases between. Germline CDR1 is SNHLY and CDR2 is FYNNEI. The CDR3 region has the DNA TGTGCCAGCAAGGGGATATCAAGCAATCAGCCCCAGCATTTT. Its translation: CASKGISSNQPQHF.

CDR3 sequence reads: CSVLGTEETQYF. CDR3 DNA sequence: TGCAGCGTTCTTGGTACAGAAGAGACCCAGTACTTC. V and J are TRBV29-1 and TRBJ2-5; D is unresolved. CDR1 and CDR2 (germline): SQVTM, ANQGSEA. CDR3 length: 12 amino acids. V was trimmed by 5 bases and J by 3 bases, leaving 10 bases between them.

The chain has TRBV29-1 and TRBJ2-2; TRBD2 agrees at 7 bases. CDR3 length: 14 amino acids. The J segment lost 4 bases and the V segment lost 5 bases, leaving 7 bases of the junction unmatched. Per germline, CDR1 SQVTM and CDR2 ANQGSEA. The DNA for the CDR3 is TGCAGCGTTAGCGGGAACGGGGGCACCGGGGAGCTGTTTTTT. Translating gives CSVSGNGGTGELFF.

The chain has TRBV20-1 and TRBJ1-2; D remains ambiguous. The CDR3 is made up of 12 amino acids. The germline V gene has CDR1 DFQATT and CDR2 SNEGSKA (reference sequence). V was cut by 2 bases and J by 5 bases, with 9 bases left in between. The DNA for the CDR3 is TGCAGTGCTAGAACCCGCATGTATGGCTACACCTTC. This gives the protein CSARTRMYGYTF.

The rearrangement links TRBV10-1 to TRBJ2-1; no definite D call. The J call may be mistaken, given a closer DNA end match to TRBJ2-7. The CDR3 has 18 residues. Germline-derived CDR1 and CDR2 are WNHNN and SYGVQD (reference sequence). CDR3 DNA: TGCGCCAGCAGTGAGTCTTCCGGGTGGTCCAGCTCCTACAATGAGCAGTACTTC. Its translation is CASSESSGWSSSYNEQYF.

The gene calls are TRBV29-1 and TRBJ2-3; TRBD1 matches at 7 bases. V shed 6 bases and J 6 bases; nucleotides not matched to a gene: 3. The germline CDR1 and CDR2 sequences are SQVTM and ANQGSEA. There are 11 residues in the CDR3. CDR3 bases: TGCAGCGTCCTGACAGGGGATACGCAGTATTTT. Protein: CSVLTGDTQYF.

This clonotype has a handful of counts. At one of its ends the junction is not consistent with the germline gene, which may arise from a read error. The rearrangement links TRBV5-1 to TRBJ2-7; no clear D gene. CDR3 length: 15 amino acids. Germline V CDR1 and CDR2: SGHRS, YFSETQ. CDR3 in DNA: TGCGCCTGCAGCCCCTGGGCTTCAAACTCCTACGAGCAGTACTTC. Residues: CACSPWASNSYEQYF.

This chain connects TRBV9 to TRBJ2-5; 9 positions agree with TRBD2. V gave up 4 bases and J gave up 3 bases; unmatched junction bases: 7. This CDR3 is built from 15 residues. Germline V gene lookup returns CDR1 SGDLS and CDR2 YYNGEE. CDR3 DNA sequence: TGTGCCAGCAGCCCCCGGACTAGCGCAAAAGAGACCCAGTACTTC. Translated: CASSPRTSAKETQYF.

This clonotype has more than one count but fewer than ten. The chain uses TRBV5-5 and TRBJ2-7; TRBD2 agrees at 10 bases. Unmatched junction bases numbered 8, after V lost 0 bases and J lost 5 bases. This CDR3 has 16 residues. Germline CDR1 is SGHKS and CDR2 is YYEKEE (reference sequence). The CDR3 sequence: CASSLDPSGRSHEQYF. The DNA for the CDR3 is TGTGCCAGCAGCTTGGACCCTAGCGGGAGATCCCACGAGCAGTACTTC.

The rearrangement joins TRBV29-1 to TRBJ2-7, with 8 bases matching TRBD2. The germline CDR1 and CDR2 sequences are SQVTM and ANQGSEA. The junction had 6 bases not matched to a gene; V was cut back by 4 bases and J by 4 bases. The CDR3 has 13 residues. The CDR3, as DNA: TGCAGCGTTGCATTAGCGGGATTTTACGAGCAGTACTTC. Its translation is CSVALAGFYEQYF.

The rearrangement joins TRBV6-1 to TRBJ2-2; tentative D call: TRBD1 (5 bases). The V end was cut by 8 bases, the J end by 3 bases, with 13 bases between. Germline V gene sequence: CDR1 MNHNS, CDR2 SASEGT. The CDR3 consists of 14 residues. CDR3 DNA sequence: TGTGCCAGCGGCCGTTTAGGGGACACCGGGGAGCTGTTTTTT. This codes for CASGRLGDTGELFF.

The CDR3 reads CASSLDHYNEQFF. In DNA form, the CDR3 reads TGTGCCAGCAGCTTGGACCACTACAATGAGCAGTTCTTC. J is TRBJ2-1 and V is TRBV7-9; unclear D gene. V was pared by 3 bases and J by 3 bases, with 6 bases between. The CDR3 loop spans 13 amino acids. The germline gives CDR1 SEHNR, CDR2 FQNEAQ (reference sequence). The variable domain in full, with the rest retrieved from reference TRBV7-9 and TRBJ2-1, is DTGVSQNPRHKITKRGQNVTFRCDPISEHNRLYWYRQTLGQGPEFLTYFQNEAQLEKSRLLSDRFSAERPKGSFSTLEIQRTEQGDSAMYLCASSLDHYNEQFFGPGTRLTVL.

On this clonotype itself: The junction departs from the called germline gene at one end, perhaps through a read error. The chain has TRBV7-9 and TRBJ2-7, with unresolved D. The V gene's germline CDR1 is SEHNR and CDR2 FQNEAQ (reference sequence). This CDR3 is 12 amino acids long. CDR3 bases: TGTGCCAGCGGCTTCCTAGTCTACGAGCAGTACTTC. It specifies CASGFLVYEQYF.

This clonotype was detected only a few times. The rearrangement joins TRBV10-3 to TRBJ1-6, with 7 bases aligning to TRBD1. J gave up 10 bases and V 3 bases, and 6 bases lay outside the gene matches. CDR1 ENHRY and CDR2 SYGVKD come from the germline V gene. The CDR3 length is 14 residues. CDR3 bases: TGTGCCATCAGTGATGACAGGGTTGGGTCACCCCTCCACTTT. Its protein is CAISDDRVGSPLHF.

Points on this clonotype: An end of the junction does not agree with germline; a read error may underlie this. The rearrangement uses TRBV29-1 and TRBJ2-3; D is perhaps TRBD1 or TRBD2 (5 bases each). Per germline, CDR1 SQVTM and CDR2 ANQGSEA. This CDR3 comprises 15 residues. The CDR3 protein is CSARPTVSSTDAQYF. The CDR3 nucleotides read TGCAGCGCTCGACCGACAGTCTCTAGCACAGATGCGCAGTATTTT.

The chain combines TRBV18 with TRBJ2-7; unclear D gene. Deletions cut 3 bases from V and 0 bases from J, with 9 bases between. Germline values: CDR1 KGHSH, CDR2 LQKENI. The CDR3 runs 14 residues. CDR3 coding DNA: TGTGCCAGCTCACCTAAGGGTCCCTCCTACGAGCAGTACTTC. Residues: CASSPKGPSYEQYF. The full variable domain, rest sourced from reference TRBV18 and TRBJ2-7, is NAGVMQNPRHLVRRRGQEARLRCSPMKGHSHVYWYRQLPEEGLKFMVYLQKENIIDESGMPKERFSAEFPKEGPSILRIQQVVRGDSAAYFCASSPKGPSYEQYFGPGTRLTVT.

This clonotype was picked up a small number of times. This chain joins TRBV15 and TRBJ2-1; D may be TRBD1 or TRBD2 (5 bases each). The ends were cut back, 5 bases at V and 0 bases at J, with 11 bases in the middle. The CDR3 runs to 15 residues. The V gene's germline CDR1 is LNHNV and CDR2 YYDKDF (reference sequence). This CDR3 is CATSDGTLSYNEQFF. The CDR3 DNA is TGTGCCACCAGCGACGGGACCCTCTCCTACAATGAGCAGTTCTTC.

This sequence joins TRBV5-1 and TRBJ1-2; weak D call: TRBD1 (6 bases). V lost 3 bases to trimming and J lost 7 bases, with 13 bases between them. CDR3 size: 13 residues. Germline CDR1 SGHRS, CDR2 YFSETQ. The CDR3 DNA is TGCGCCAGCAGCTCAACACAGGGATCTGGCTACACCTTC. This sequence encodes CASSSTQGSGYTF.

The CDR3 here is CSAPGRGPEGEQFF. The CDR3 DNA sequence: TGCAGTGCTCCTGGCCGGGGCCCTGAGGGCGAGCAGTTCTTC. The chain employs TRBV20-1 and TRBJ2-1; tentatively, D is TRBD1 or TRBD2 (5 bases each). The CDR3 is made up of 14 amino acids. Trimming pared 5 bases from V and 10 bases from J, leaving 21 bases between. The germline V gene has CDR1 DFQATT and CDR2 SNEGSKA (reference sequence).

This clonotype was recorded a few times. The chain has TRBV29-1 and TRBJ2-1; D may be TRBD2 (7 bases). Germline loops: CDR1 SQVTM, CDR2 ANQGSEA. The V and J ends lost 4 bases and 4 bases respectively, with 23 bases between them. The CDR3 has 17 amino acids. In nucleotides, the CDR3 is TGCAGCGTTGCTGGCGGGGGCCTCCCTTCTGATTACAATGAGCAGTTCTTC. It yields the protein CSVAGGGLPSDYNEQFF.

V and J are TRBV6-5 and TRBJ2-2, with 8 bases that match TRBD1. This CDR3 comprises 14 residues. Germline CDR1 reads MNHEY; CDR2 reads SVGAGI. After removal of 10 bases from V and 4 bases from J, the junction contained 8 bases not matched to a gene. The CDR3, as DNA: TGTGCCACTGGGCAGGGGGCGGGCACCGGGGAGCTGTTTTTT. Translation gives CATGQGAGTGELFF.

CDR3 in amino acids: CASSLIHRGGYEQYF. The CDR3 region has the DNA TGTGCCAGCAGCTTGATTCACAGGGGGGGCTACGAGCAGTACTTC. The rearrangement uses TRBV5-5 and TRBJ2-7, with D maybe TRBD1 (8 bases). The CDR3 spans 15 residues. Trimming removed 1 base at V and 3 bases at J, with 14 bases between. Looked up from germline, CDR1 is SGHKS and CDR2 is YYEKEE (reference sequence).

A few counts support this clonotype. The genes are TRBV9 and TRBJ2-5; a possible D gene is TRBD2 (5 bases). CDR1 and CDR2 from the germline V gene are SGDLS and YYNGEE. The V end was cut by 4 bases, the J end by 2 bases, with 12 bases between. The CDR3 length is 14 residues. CDR3 residues: CASSLGLRQETQYF. CDR3 coding DNA: TGTGCCAGCAGCCTAGGACTGAGACAAGAGACCCAGTACTTC.

This clonotype was picked up one time. The V gene is TRBV9, the J gene TRBJ2-7; D is undetermined. V gave up 0 bases and J gave up 0 bases, with 10 bases separating them. CDR1 SGDLS and CDR2 YYNGEE come from the germline V gene. This CDR3 region has 15 residues. In nucleotides, the CDR3 is TGTGCCAGCAGCGTAGACCTAGATTACTCCTACGAGCAGTACTTC. Translation: CASSVDLDYSYEQYF.

In its sample, this clonotype was seen a few times. The chain is built from TRBV7-9 and TRBJ2-5; weak D call: TRBD1 (5 bases). The J call is in doubt because the DNA end fits TRBJ2-7 better. The length of the CDR3 is 12 residues. Germline CDR1 is SEHNR and CDR2 is FQNEAQ (reference sequence). The CDR3 is CASSLQGGEQYF. CDR3 bases: TGTGCCAGCAGCTTACAGGGTGGCGAGCAGTACTTC.

The V call is TRBV10-3, the J call TRBJ2-5, with D uncertain. Germline V gene lookup returns CDR1 ENHRY and CDR2 SYGVKD. V lost 8 bases, J lost 5 bases, and 12 bases lay in between. This CDR3 has 12 amino acids. CDR3 sequence: CAIQSDEETQYF. CDR3 DNA: TGTGCCATCCAATCGGATGAGGAGACCCAGTACTTC.

The rearrangement joins TRBV5-5 to TRBJ2-3; 10 bases agree with TRBD2. V was pared by 0 bases and J by 4 bases, with 5 bases of the junction left unmatched. Germline-derived CDR1 and CDR2 are SGHKS and YYEKEE (reference sequence). The length of the CDR3 is 16 residues. The CDR3 bases are TGTGCCAGCAGCTTGGGACTAGCGGGTAATGCAGATACGCAGTATTTT. It yields the protein CASSLGLAGNADTQYF.

The table lists this clonotype with a few counts. The chain links TRBV29-1 to TRBJ2-5, with unresolved D. V lost 7 bases, J lost 1 base, and 13 bases lay in between. The CDR3 length is 13 residues. Germline assignment: CDR1 SQVTM and CDR2 ANQGSEA. The DNA for the CDR3 is TGCAGCGGCATAGGCTGGCTCCAAGAGACCCAGTACTTC. This encodes CSGIGWLQETQYF.

The chain recombines TRBV10-3 with TRBJ2-1, with D perhaps TRBD1 or TRBD2 (6 bases each). Looked up from germline, CDR1 is ENHRY and CDR2 is SYGVKD. The CDR3 is made up of 15 amino acids. Between the trimmed V and J ends, which lost 10 bases and 0 bases, there was a span of 16 bases. CDR3 loop: CATKGGSFSYNEQFF. DNA for the CDR3: TGTGCCACCAAGGGGGGCAGCTTCTCCTACAATGAGCAGTTCTTC.

This clonotype was detected only once. The V gene is TRBV27, the J gene TRBJ1-4, with D possibly being TRBD1 (5 bases). The CDR3 has 15 amino acids. Germline loops: CDR1 MNHEY, CDR2 SMNVEV (reference sequence). Deletions cut 2 bases from V and 4 bases from J, with 11 bases between. CDR3 in DNA: TGTGCCAGCAGTTTAGGGGGACGTATTAATGAAAAACTGTTTTTT. It translates to CASSLGGRINEKLFF.